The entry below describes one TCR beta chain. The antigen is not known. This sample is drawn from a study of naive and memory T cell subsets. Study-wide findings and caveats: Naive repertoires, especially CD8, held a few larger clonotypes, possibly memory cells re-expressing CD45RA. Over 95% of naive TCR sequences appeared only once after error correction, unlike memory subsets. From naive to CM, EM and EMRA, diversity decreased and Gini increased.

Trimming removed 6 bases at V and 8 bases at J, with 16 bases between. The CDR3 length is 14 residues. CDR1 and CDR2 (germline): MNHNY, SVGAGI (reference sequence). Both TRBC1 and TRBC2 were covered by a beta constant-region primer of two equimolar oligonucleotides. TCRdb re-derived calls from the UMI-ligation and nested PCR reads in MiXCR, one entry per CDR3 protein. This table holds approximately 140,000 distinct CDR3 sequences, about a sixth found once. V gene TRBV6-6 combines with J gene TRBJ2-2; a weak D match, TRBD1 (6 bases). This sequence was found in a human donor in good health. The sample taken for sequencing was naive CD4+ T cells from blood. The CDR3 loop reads CASRPRQDSGELFF. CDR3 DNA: TGTGCCAGCAGGCCAAGACAGGATTCTGGGGAGCTGTTTTTT.